This T cell receptor (beta chain) is drawn from a study of T-cell memory formation after mild COVID-19. Notes on the study in general: The study found balanced CD4/CD8 in clones contracting day 15 to 85 and a CD4+ lean in later expanders. Pre-infection memory already had some responding clones, implying cross-reactive memory joined.

Employing constant-segment primers, 5'RACE generated TCR alpha and TCR beta cDNA libraries bearing sample barcodes and UMIs. MiXCR, run by TCRdb on the 5' RACE reads, gives a single entry per CDR3 protein. The data show about 200,000 distinct CDR3 sequences, with 9.5% seen just once and 3.5% held by the top ten. CDR3 length: 15 residues. V lost 5 bases, J lost 2 bases, and 14 bases lay in between. Germline V gives CDR1 SGHRS, CDR2 YFSETQ. To note about this clonotype: Its matching antigen is unknown.

The rearrangement joins TRBV5-1 to TRBJ2-1; TRBD2 is a possible D gene (7 bases). Sequencing was done on a sample of PBMCs or a T cell subset sorted from them (not recorded which). This TCR was recovered from a young man who had mild COVID-19 (a few samples of this study predate the infection). Cell type and time point are not known. The CDR3 is CASREGGGTYNEQFF. The CDR3 DNA reads TGCGCCAGCAGAGAGGGCGGGGGCACCTACAATGAGCAGTTCTTC.